Listed below are T cell receptor beta chains from one sample, sequenced in a study of blood T cells in healthy people across ages. TCRdb reprocessed the 5' RACE reads via MiXCR and lists one record per CDR3 protein. This table has roughly 1.5 million distinct CDR3 sequences, less than 45% appearing once. Input material: blood. All receptors come from a woman between 18 and 30 years old in good health. Both conserved end residues are trimmed from each CDR3. Each record gives: D gene, clone size, J gene, V gene, CDR3 protein. D genes are given only for firm matches. Some rows mark clone size as missing; the rest say once, few, many or name a class of expanded clone.

D: TRBD2
size: many
J: TRBJ2-3
V: TRBV5-1
CDR3: ASSPGLAADTQY

D: .
size: .
J: TRBJ1-6
V: TRBV7-2
CDR3: ASSLVSVRSIDSPLH

D: TRBD2
size: few
J: TRBJ2-3
V: TRBV4-3
CDR3: ASSQDVAGGGDTQY

D: TRBD2
size: many
J: TRBJ2-7
V: TRBV20-1
CDR3: SAAGTSVTEQY

D: .
size: once
J: TRBJ2-1
V: TRBV12-3/TRBV12-4
CDR3: ASRKQGFLYEQF

D: .
size: once
J: .
V: TRBV6-2/TRBV6-3
CDR3: ASSYEIGRTQETQF

D: TRBD2
size: few
J: TRBJ2-1
V: TRBV7-9
CDR3: ASLTTGLAGVFGYNEQF

D: .
size: once
J: TRBJ2-1
V: TRBV28
CDR3: ASTGAETYNEQF

D: .
size: .
J: TRBJ2-7
V: TRBV9
CDR3: AGKASGGYEQY

D: .
size: few
J: TRBJ1-4
V: TRBV20-1
CDR3: SARKGGEKLF

D: .
size: .
J: TRBJ1-2
V: TRBV7-2
CDR3: ASSLPRNYGYT

D: .
size: .
J: TRBJ1-6
V: TRBV20-1
CDR3: SARDNPGHNSPLH

D: TRBD2
size: .
J: TRBJ2-1
V: TRBV29-1
CDR3: SIPRRAGISYNEQF

D: .
size: .
J: TRBJ2-1
V: TRBV3-1
CDR3: ASSLNTGTNLVDEQF

D: TRBD2
size: once
J: TRBJ2-5
V: TRBV10-3
CDR3: AISEFDPRTSGGRGQY

D: TRBD2
size: once
J: .
V: TRBV28
CDR3: ASSSLMVAGTHEQY

D: .
size: many
J: TRBJ1-2
V: TRBV27
CDR3: ASSFSPNYGYT

D: TRBD1
size: few
J: TRBJ2-1
V: TRBV28
CDR3: ASRGQGFYEQF

D: .
size: few
J: TRBJ2-7
V: TRBV12-3/TRBV12-4
CDR3: ARAGDLTYEQY

D: .
size: .
J: TRBJ2-1
V: TRBV29-1
CDR3: SVVEGATYNEQF

D: .
size: few
J: TRBJ1-5
V: TRBV4-3
CDR3: ASSQVTEAEPSAQH

D: TRBD1
size: few
J: TRBJ2-5
V: TRBV29-1
CDR3: SVGWTGWETQY